This T cell receptor beta chain was identified during a study of cytomegalovirus exposure and HLA in healthy donors (dated by TCRdb to about 2017). Regarding the research as a whole: An earlier analysis of approximately 640 of the donors reported about 250 Gb of sequence data and 100 million to 130 million unique TCR beta sequences from around 200 million T cells. Approximately 330 gigabases of sequencing data and 70 million to 95 million unique TCR sequences made up an early release that covered some 640 HLA-typed donors. Among the roughly 380 genotyped donors, approximately 82% belonged to the genetic ancestry cluster associated with self-reported Caucasian donors. The study aimed to test whether cataloging public T cell receptors could reveal signatures of past pathogen exposure. The study profiled the T cell repertoires of 500 to 800 subjects by immunosequencing and related them to cytomegalovirus serostatus. A separate validation cohort of roughly 110 different subjects was used in addition to the 666-subject first cohort. The study combined high-throughput TCR immunosequencing, statistical association of individual TCRs with disease status, and machine learning to predict cytomegalovirus infection status. A later analysis re-examined previously published TCR beta repertoires from more than 650 donors and added high-resolution HLA genotyping to investigate patterns of TCR occurrence. Rather than using new phenotypic data, the later analysis identified candidate immune exposures from TCR beta sequences and from how often those sequences occurred across donors. An earlier analysis of around 540 of the donors applied high-throughput TCR beta sequencing to assess whether each TCR beta V gene segment acted as functional or pseudogenic. Donor age, sex, ethnicity and CMV serostatus were compiled together with the repertoire data. Genome-wide SNP genotypes for about 65% of the roughly 670 donors were used in a later genetic analysis, which treated that subset as a discovery cohort. All discovery cohort repertoires had been generated using a single sequencing platform. HLA typing included class I and class II loci at four-digit resolution. Typing coverage differed by locus: A, B, C, DRB1 and DQB1 were typed in roughly 620-630 donors, DQA1 in 500 to 550, DPA1 in approximately 600, and DPB1 in just under 480. A handful of DR-DQ haplotypes were treated as single units for association and clustering because of strong linkage in the cohort. Among 300 to 450 genotyped donors of the cohort, an average of approximately 230,000 unique TCR beta nucleotide sequences were sequenced per donor, 15% to 20% of them non-productive. Results the study describes overall, beyond this receptor: For the cohort, immune exposure information was limited to CMV serostatus. A further reported finding was that TCR beta sequences accurately predicted the HLA-A and HLA-B alleles for most subjects in the first cohort. According to a later analysis, TCR association rates differed among HLA loci, with DRB1 alleles showing the most associated TCRs and HLA-C alleles showing the fewest. In a later analysis, 16,951 TCR beta sequences were associated with specific HLA alleles at a false discovery rate of 0.05. In this cohort, only TCR beta chains were sequenced, and detectable features were limited by the absence of alpha or paired-chain data. In a later analysis, several top co-occurrence clusters were reported to appear linked to parvovirus B19, influenza, CMV and Epstein-Barr virus. Assigning TCR associations to individual alleles was difficult when HLA alleles, especially DR and DQ, strongly co-occurred. In vitro tests confirmed that a few of the cytomegalovirus-associated TCR beta chains recognize cytomegalovirus antigens. Linkage disequilibrium might explain the correlated functional status among segregating V segments, but an unknown experimental factor could not be ruled out. An earlier analysis of around 600 of the donors showed that most TCR beta V segments appeared in productive rearrangements either about 87% or about 30% of the time, which broadly matched IMGT annotations. Because some donors lacked HLA typing at each locus, the association tests relied only on the typed subset. Roughly uniform sequencing depth across donors was assumed in presence/absence analyses, although this assumption may not hold. Because counts were too low, roughly 17 rarely observed V segments, including chromosome 9 orphons, were left out of the earlier analysis of 587 of the donors. A total of 150 to 200 TCR beta chains were listed by the study as associated with cytomegalovirus. A cluster of highly shared sequence variants was judged likely to be a technical artifact of the sequencing pipeline. The authors suggested that the approach could potentially be generalized to other disease states and immunological phenotypes. Compared with equally common non-associated chains, HLA-associated TCR beta chains in a later analysis were more clonally expanded and had lower generation probabilities. According to a later analysis, most CMV-associated TCR beta chains appeared to be HLA-restricted, and the HLA associations seemed to be driven largely by CMV exposure. In a later genetic analysis, fewer N-insertions in productive TCRs were reported among donors in an Asian-associated ancestry cluster than the roughly 700-donor mean. Some IMGT-functional V segments, including TRBV6-2 and TRBV6-3, could not be distinguished by the 87-base-pair reads and were therefore excluded. In a later genetic analysis, a missense DCLRE1C variant was associated with V-gene and J-gene trimming of TCR beta chains, and the association was replicated in an independent cohort. In both the original and validation cohorts, the classifier was reported to diagnose cytomegalovirus status with high specificity and sensitivity. Across donors, most TCR sequences were observed very rarely, whereas some public TCRs were present in many individuals.

With respect to this clone: It lacks a known antigen. Base qualities were left out, and no much larger clone turns up one base away.

Libraries were prepared through the immunoSEQ multiplex PCR assay. A mixture of 60 forward primers for TCR Vbeta segments and 13 reverse primers for TCR Jbeta segments was used in the multiplex PCR. The CDR3 region of rearranged TCR beta genes was amplified from genomic DNA with a multiplex PCR assay. Amplified TCR beta libraries were sequenced as 87-base-pair reads on the Illumina HiSeq System. The authors' analysis ran thus. A later analysis tallied around 80 million unique TCR beta chains across the 610 or so repertoires, and about 10 million of those chains were shared by two or more donors. Raw reads were error-corrected and collapsed into unique sequences with a nearest-neighbor algorithm that merged closely related sequences to remove PCR and sequencing errors. V, D and J gene segments were assigned by aligning CDR3 sequences to IMGT reference sequences. For a sequence to be retained, at least a six-nucleotide match to both a V gene segment and a J gene segment was required. Rearrangements were called productive when the CDR3 lacked stop codons and stayed in frame with V and J; all others were non-productive. CDR3 was defined by IMGT convention, running from the second conserved V-encoded cysteine to the conserved J-encoded phenylalanine. The earlier analysis of around 640 of the donors excluded sequences that lacked an unambiguous match to a single V gene segment. An earlier analysis of about 600 of the donors called V segments functional above 56.7% productive rearrangements and segregating when the between-donor standard deviation exceeded 5%. To diagnose cytomegalovirus status from the catalog of TCR beta chain sequences, a statistical classification framework was built. A later analysis assigned V and J genes by comparing TCR nucleotide sequences with IMGT/GENE-DB human TR gene sequences. The TCRdist pipeline was used in a later analysis to assign CDR3 sequences and most-parsimonious VDJ recombination scenarios. In a later analysis, every TCR beta chain was defined by the combination of its CDR3 amino acid sequence and its V-gene family, and reads without a unique V-gene family were dropped. As a way to deal with suspected cross-contamination and a sequencing artifact, a later analysis dropped more than 500 nucleotide sequences that were highly shared and had low generation probability. For each public chain, a later analysis derived a clonal expansion index from normalized ranks of inferred template counts within each repertoire. A later analysis computed generation probabilities with a VDJ recombination model fitted to out-of-frame rearrangements, and checked the results against IGoR. Hypergeometric tests were used in a later analysis to score TCR-TCR, TCR-HLA and TCR-CMV co-occurrence, with a repertoire-size bias correction applied to the TCR pairs. In a later analysis, false discovery rates were estimated by permuting HLA or CMV assignments 20 times. A later analysis grouped co-occurring TCRs with DBSCAN, adding TCRdist sequence similarity when clustering within HLA-allele-positive subsets. Repertoires with fewer than 30,000 or more than 120,000 public chains, plus five repertoires with anomalous nucleotide sharing, were excluded from co-occurrence clustering. The immuneACCESS repertoire file appears here via TCRdb, limited to in-frame rearrangements. These files lack a portion of the clones; in checked studies, under half of the deficit traces to unresolved V genes, and the cause of the others is not known. V and J calls and clone size are copied from that table; D and trimming were computed from the DNA. The sample records some 150,000 clones, roughly 63% of which are singletons. Jointly, the top ten make up roughly 7% of the sample.

The cohort comprised approximately 700 healthy bone marrow donors. All cohort members were sampled while nominally healthy, although unrecorded immune exposures were likely present. The donor tested CMV seropositive, placing the donor among the 310 or so seropositive members of the cohort. A peripheral blood sample was provided by each donor, and peripheral blood mononuclear cells were used for TCR beta sequencing. Genomic DNA extraction from the blood cell samples was performed with the Qiagen DNeasy Blood Extraction Kit. The junction shows trimming of 0 bases on V and 6 bases on J, plus 11 bases between the germline ends. Spanning cysteine to phenylalanine, the CDR3 consists of 15 amino acids. Only CDR3 DNA remains: 45 bases, in frame from the first base. CDR1 SGHVS and CDR2 FQNEAQ were looked up in the germline V gene.

The V and J genes are TRBV7-8 and TRBJ1-4, with no reliable assignment of the D segment. The sequenced material came from PBMCs. The receptor was derived from a woman aged 55-70 years in good health and CMV-seropositive. The encoded CDR3 is CASSLARVPDEKLFF. The bases are TGTGCCAGCAGCTTAGCGAGGGTACCAGATGAAAAACTGTTTTTT. Reference TRBV7-8 and TRBJ1-4 genes cover what lies past the CDR3, so the full variable domain is GAGVSQSPRYKVAKRGQDVALRCDPISGHVSLFWYQQALGQGPEFLTYFQNEAQLDKSGLPSDRFFAERPEGSVSTLKIQRTQQEDSAVYLCASSLARVPDEKLFFGSGTQLSVL.